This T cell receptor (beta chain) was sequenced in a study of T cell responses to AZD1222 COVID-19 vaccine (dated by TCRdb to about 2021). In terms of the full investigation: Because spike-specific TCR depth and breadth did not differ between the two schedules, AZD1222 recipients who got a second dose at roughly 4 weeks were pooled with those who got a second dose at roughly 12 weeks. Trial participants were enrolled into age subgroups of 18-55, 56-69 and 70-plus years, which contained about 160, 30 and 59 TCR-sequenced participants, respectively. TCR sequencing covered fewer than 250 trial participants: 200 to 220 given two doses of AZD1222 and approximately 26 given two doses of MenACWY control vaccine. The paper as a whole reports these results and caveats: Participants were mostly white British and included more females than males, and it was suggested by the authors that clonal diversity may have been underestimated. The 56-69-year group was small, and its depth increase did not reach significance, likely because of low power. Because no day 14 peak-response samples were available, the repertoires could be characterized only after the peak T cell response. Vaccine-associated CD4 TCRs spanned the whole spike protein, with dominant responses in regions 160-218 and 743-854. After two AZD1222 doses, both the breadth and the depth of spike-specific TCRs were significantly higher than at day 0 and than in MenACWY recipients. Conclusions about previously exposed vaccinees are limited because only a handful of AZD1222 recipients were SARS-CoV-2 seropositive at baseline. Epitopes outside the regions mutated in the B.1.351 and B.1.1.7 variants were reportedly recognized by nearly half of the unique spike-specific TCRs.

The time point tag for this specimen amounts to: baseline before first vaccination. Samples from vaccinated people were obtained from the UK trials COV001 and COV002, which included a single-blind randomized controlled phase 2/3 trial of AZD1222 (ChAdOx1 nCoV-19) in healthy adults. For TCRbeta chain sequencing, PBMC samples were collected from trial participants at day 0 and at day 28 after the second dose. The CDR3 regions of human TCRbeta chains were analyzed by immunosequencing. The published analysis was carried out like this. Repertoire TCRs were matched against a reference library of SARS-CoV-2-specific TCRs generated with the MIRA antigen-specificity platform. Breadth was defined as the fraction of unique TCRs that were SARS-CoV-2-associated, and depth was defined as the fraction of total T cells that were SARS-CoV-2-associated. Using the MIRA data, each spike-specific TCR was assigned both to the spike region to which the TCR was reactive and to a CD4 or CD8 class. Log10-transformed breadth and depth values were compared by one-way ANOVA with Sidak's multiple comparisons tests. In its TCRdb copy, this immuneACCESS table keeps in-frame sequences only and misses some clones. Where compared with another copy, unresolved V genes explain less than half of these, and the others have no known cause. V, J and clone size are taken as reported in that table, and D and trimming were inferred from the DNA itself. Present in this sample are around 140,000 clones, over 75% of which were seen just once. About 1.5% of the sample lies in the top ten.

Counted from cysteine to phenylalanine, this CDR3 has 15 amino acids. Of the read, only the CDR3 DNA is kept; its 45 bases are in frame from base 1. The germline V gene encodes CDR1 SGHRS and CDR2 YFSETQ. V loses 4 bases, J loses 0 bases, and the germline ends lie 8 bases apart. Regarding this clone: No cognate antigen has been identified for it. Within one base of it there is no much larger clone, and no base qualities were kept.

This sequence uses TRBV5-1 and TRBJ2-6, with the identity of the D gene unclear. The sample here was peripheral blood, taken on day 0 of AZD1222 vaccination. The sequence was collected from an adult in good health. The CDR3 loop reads CASSAGDSGANVLTF. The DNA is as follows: TGCGCCAGCAGCGCCGGAGACTCTGGGGCCAACGTCCTGACTTTC.